Detailed here is one TCR beta chain. Its antigen specificity is not known. There are no base qualities to consult, and no much larger clone falls within one base. Its CDR3 holds 14 amino acids, cysteine through phenylalanine. Of the read, only the CDR3 DNA is kept; its 42 bases are in frame from base 1. The CDR1 and CDR2 encoded by the germline V gene (reference sequence) are LNHDA and SQIVND. V is cut back by 4 bases and J by 3 bases, with 4 bases in the junction unmatched. The sample's treatment or condition label, decoded: about 20 received Ad26.COV2.S at low or high dose, single or two shots; 5 received placebo; per-sample allocation not given. For vaccine and placebo recipients, repertoires were sequenced using samples collected on day 63 after the first injection. In Cohort 1b, some 25 adults aged 18-55 years were enrolled at a single site in Boston, USA, between 29 July and 7 August 2020. Ad26.COV2.S was a replication-incompetent adenovirus type 26 vector that expressed a prefusion-stabilized SARS-CoV-2 spike protein derived from the original Wuhan strain.

The source of the sample is a study of Ad26.COV2.S vaccination and SARS-CoV-2 variants listed by TCRdb under 2021. Study-wide context: Donors in the vaccine arm were drawn from COV1001, a multicentre, randomized, double-blind, placebo-controlled phase I-IIa trial testing Ad26.COV2.S in healthy adults. A total of roughly 30 samples were included in the TCR-sequenced set, comprising around 19 Ad26.COV2.S vaccine recipients, 5 placebo recipients and 8 SARS-CoV-2 convalescent individuals. Participants in the trial were split at random into five groups of five each, receiving low-dose or high-dose Ad26.COV2.S once or twice, or else placebo on both occasions. Ad26.COV2.S was administered intramuscularly at a dose of 5x10^10 or 1x10^11 viral particles, either as one shot or as two shots given 56 days apart. Sequencing of the TCRbeta repertoire served to evaluate the specificity and breadth of SARS-CoV-2-reactive T cell receptors following Ad26.COV2.S vaccination. Throughout the experiments and outcome assessment, investigators stayed blinded to trial group allocation.

The immunoSEQ Assay was the method used to sequence TCRbeta CDR3 regions. After extraction, genomic DNA underwent amplification by bias-controlled multiplex PCR, followed by high-throughput sequencing. Per the source publication's procedure: Collapsing and filtering of sequences were performed to quantify the absolute abundance of each unique TCRbeta CDR3 region. T cell fraction was estimated by normalization of TCRbeta template counts to usable DNA, with usable DNA being measured through amplification of reference genes present in all nucleated cells. Repertoire TCRs were annotated as SARS-CoV-2-specific by exact matching of V gene, CDR3 amino acid sequence and J gene to a known reactive TCR set. The reference SARS-CoV-2 TCR set was obtained from MIRA and was filtered for enrichment in COVID-19-positive ImmuneCODE repertoires, whereby public or cross-reactive TCRs were removed. Using the MIRA antigens, annotated TCRs were further analysed by specific ORF or by position within an ORF. Breadth was defined as annotated unique rearrangements over total unique productive rearrangements; depth was the summed frequency of those rearrangements. TCR breadth was compared between groups using two-sided Wilcoxon rank-sum tests. Held by TCRdb, this immuneACCESS table contains in-frame sequences only and omits some clones. Under half of the omission traces to an unresolved V gene where checked; the cause of the rest is unknown. That table gives V, J and clone size, and the DNA gave D and trimming. The sample table holds under 600,000 clones, of which nearly 90% were seen once. Of the sample, around 1.8% is held by the ten largest clones.

Paper-wide results and their limitations: After vaccination, spike-specific CD8+ and CD4+ T cell responses were reported to show substantial breadth. The authors noted that total T cell responses may have been underestimated by the TCR breadth and depth analyses. Compared with placebo recipients, Ad26.COV2.S recipients showed higher spike-specific TCR breadth (P = 0.0014). Vaccine and placebo recipients had similar non-spike TCR breadth, a finding consistent with the vaccine containing only spike. The study was not powered to compare responses between vaccine doses or regimens.

The chain was built from TRBV19 and TRBJ2-3; a stretch of 7 junction bases matches TRBD2. This TCR came from a person between 18 and 65 years old who received the Ad26.COV2.S COVID-19 vaccine or a placebo. The specimen comprised peripheral blood, sampled in a trial of Ad26.COV2.S vaccine versus placebo. The base sequence is TGTGCCAGTAGTAATGGGGGGGGAACAGATACGCAGTATTTT. Translated, it gives CASSNGGGTDTQYF.